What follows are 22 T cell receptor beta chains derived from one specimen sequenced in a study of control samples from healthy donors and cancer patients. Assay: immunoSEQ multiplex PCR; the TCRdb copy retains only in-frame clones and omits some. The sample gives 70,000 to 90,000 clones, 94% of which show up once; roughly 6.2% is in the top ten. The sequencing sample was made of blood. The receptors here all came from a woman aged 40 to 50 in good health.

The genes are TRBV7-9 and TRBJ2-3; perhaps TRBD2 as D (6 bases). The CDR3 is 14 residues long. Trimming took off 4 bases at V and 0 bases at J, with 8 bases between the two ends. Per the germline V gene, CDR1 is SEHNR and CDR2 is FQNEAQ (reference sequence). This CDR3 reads CASSSSGSTDTQYF. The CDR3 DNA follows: TGTGCCAGCAGCTCCAGCGGGAGCACAGATACGCAGTATTTT.

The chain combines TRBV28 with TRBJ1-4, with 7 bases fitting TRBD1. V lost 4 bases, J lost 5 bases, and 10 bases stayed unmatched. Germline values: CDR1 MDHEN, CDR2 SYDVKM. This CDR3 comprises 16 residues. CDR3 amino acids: CASSYPGGTSNEKLFF. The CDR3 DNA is TGTGCCAGCAGTTACCCAGGGGGGACCTCAAATGAAAAACTGTTTTTT.

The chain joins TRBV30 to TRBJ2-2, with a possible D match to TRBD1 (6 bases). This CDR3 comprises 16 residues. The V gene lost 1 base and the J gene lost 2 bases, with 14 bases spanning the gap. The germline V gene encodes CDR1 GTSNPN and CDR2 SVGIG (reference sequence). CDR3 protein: CAWSGDTWGNTGELFF. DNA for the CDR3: TGTGCCTGGAGTGGGGACACTTGGGGAAACACCGGGGAGCTGTTTTTT.

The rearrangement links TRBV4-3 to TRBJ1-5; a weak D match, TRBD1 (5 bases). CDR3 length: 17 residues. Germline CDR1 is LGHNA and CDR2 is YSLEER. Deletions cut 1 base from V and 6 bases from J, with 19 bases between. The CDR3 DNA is TGCGCCAGCAGCCAAGGGGTTGTTGGGGGGAGTGGTCAGCCCCAGCATTTT. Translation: CASSQGVVGGSGQPQHF.

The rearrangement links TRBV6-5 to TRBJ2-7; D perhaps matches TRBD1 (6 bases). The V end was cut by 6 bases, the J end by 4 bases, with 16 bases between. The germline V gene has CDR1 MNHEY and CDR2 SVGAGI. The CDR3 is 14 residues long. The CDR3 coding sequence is TGTGCCAGCAGCGACCCAACACAGGGTTACGAGCAGTACTTC. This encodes CASSDPTQGYEQYF.

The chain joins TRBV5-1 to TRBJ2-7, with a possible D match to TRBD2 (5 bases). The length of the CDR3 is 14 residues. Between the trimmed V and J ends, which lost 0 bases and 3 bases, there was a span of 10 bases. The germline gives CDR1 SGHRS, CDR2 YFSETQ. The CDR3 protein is CASSLGAGHYEQYF. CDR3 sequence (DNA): TGCGCCAGCAGCTTGGGGGCGGGTCACTACGAGCAGTACTTC.

CDR3 in DNA: TGTGCCAGCAGCTTAGAGGGGGACAGAAAAGCTTTCTTT. Protein sequence: CASSLEGDRKAFF. This sequence joins TRBV7-2 and TRBJ1-1, with TRBD1 matching over 7 bases. Germline lookup yields CDR1 SGHTA and CDR2 FQGNSA. The trim removed 1 base at V and 9 bases at J, leaving 5 bases unmatched. The CDR3 consists of 13 residues.

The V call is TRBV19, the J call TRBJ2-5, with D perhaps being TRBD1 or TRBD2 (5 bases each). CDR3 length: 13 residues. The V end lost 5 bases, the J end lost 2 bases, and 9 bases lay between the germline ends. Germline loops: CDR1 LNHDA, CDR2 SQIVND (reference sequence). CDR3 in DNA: TGTGCCAGTAGTTCCGGGGCTCAAGAGACCCAGTACTTC. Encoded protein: CASSSGAQETQYF.

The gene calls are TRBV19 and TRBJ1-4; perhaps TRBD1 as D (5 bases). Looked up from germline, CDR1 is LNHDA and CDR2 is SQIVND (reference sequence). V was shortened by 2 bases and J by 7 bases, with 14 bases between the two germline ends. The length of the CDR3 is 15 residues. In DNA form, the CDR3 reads TGTGCCAGTAGTATACCCCAGGGCCTTGGTGAAAAACTGTTTTTT. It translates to CASSIPQGLGEKLFF.

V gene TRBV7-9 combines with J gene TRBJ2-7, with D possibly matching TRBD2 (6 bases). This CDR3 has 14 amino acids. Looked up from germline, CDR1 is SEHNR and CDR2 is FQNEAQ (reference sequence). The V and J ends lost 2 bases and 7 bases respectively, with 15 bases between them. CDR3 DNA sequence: TGTGCCAGCAGCTTATCCCTATCCGGGGGTGAGCAGTACTTC. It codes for CASSLSLSGGEQYF. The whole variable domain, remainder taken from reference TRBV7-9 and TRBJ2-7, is DTGVSQNPRHKITKRGQNVTFRCDPISEHNRLYWYRQTLGQGPEFLTYFQNEAQLEKSRLLSDRFSAERPKGSFSTLEIQRTEQGDSAMYLCASSLSLSGGEQYFGPGTRLTVT.

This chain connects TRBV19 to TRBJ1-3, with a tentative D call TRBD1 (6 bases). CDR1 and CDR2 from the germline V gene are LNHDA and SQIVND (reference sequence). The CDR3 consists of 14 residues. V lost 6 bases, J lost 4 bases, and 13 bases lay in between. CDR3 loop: CASSKTGAGNTIYF. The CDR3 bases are TGTGCCAGTAGCAAGACAGGCGCGGGAAACACCATATATTTT.

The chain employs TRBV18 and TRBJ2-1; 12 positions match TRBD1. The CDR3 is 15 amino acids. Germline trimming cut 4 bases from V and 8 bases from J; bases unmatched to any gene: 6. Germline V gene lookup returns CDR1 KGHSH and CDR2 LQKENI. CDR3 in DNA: TGTGCCAGCTCACTGGGACAGGGGGCTCGGGATGAGCAGTTCTTC. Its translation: CASSLGQGARDEQFF.

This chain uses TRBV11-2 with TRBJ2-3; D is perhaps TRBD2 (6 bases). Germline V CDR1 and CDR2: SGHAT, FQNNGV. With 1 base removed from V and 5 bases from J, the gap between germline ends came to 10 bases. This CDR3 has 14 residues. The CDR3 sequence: CASSLAGEVDTQYF. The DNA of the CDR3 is TGTGCCAGCAGCTTAGCGGGAGAAGTAGATACGCAGTATTTT.

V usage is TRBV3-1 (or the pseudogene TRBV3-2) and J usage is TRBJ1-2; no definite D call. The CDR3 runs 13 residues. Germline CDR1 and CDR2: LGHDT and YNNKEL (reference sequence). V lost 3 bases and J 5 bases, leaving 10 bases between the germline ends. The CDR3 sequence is CASSHTLTYGYTF. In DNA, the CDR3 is TGTGCCAGCAGCCACACGCTAACTTATGGCTACACCTTC.

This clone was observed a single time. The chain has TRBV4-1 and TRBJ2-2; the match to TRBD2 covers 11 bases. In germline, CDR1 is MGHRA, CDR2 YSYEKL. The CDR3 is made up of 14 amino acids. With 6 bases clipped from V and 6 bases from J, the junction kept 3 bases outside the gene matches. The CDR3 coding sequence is TGCGCCAGCAGAACTAGCGGGAGCCCCGGGGAGCTGTTTTTT. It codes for CASRTSGSPGELFF.

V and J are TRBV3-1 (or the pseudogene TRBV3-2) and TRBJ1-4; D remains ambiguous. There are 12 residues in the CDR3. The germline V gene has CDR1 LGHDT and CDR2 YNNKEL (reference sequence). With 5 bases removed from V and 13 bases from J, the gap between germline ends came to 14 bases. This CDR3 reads CASSTRDWGLFF. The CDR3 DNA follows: TGTGCCAGCAGCACGCGGGATTGGGGACTGTTTTTT.

CDR3 protein: CASSHGWGAVSNEQFF. CDR3 in DNA: TGCGCCAGCAGCCATGGGTGGGGGGCCGTTTCGAATGAGCAGTTCTTC. The V call is TRBV5-1, the J call TRBJ2-1, with D perhaps matching TRBD1 or TRBD2 (6 bases each). This CDR3 has 16 amino acids. CDR1 and CDR2 (germline): SGHRS, YFSETQ. V shed 4 bases and J shed 7 bases, with 21 bases lying between them.

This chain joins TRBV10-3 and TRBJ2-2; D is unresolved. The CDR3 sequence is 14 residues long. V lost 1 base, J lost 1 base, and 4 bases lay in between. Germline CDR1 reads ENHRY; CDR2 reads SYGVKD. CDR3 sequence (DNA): TGTGCCATCAGTGAGTTCCAGAACACCGGGGAGCTGTTTTTT. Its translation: CAISEFQNTGELFF.

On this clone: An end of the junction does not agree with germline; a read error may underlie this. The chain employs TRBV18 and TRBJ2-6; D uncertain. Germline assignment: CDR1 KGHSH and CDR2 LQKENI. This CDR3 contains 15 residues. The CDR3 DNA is TGTGCCAGCTCATCACCCAGCTCTGGGGCCAACGTCCTGACTTTC. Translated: CASSSPSSGANVLTF.

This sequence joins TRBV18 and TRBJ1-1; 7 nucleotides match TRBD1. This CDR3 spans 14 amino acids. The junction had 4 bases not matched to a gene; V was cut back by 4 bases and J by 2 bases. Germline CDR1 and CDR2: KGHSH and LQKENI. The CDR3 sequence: CASSQGQINTEAFF. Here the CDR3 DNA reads TGTGCCAGCTCACAGGGACAGATAAACACTGAAGCTTTCTTT.

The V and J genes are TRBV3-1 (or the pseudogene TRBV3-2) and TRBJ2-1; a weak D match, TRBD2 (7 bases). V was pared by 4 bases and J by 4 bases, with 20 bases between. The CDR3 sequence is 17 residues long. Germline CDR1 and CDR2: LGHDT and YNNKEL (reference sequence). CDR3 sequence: CASSPVPGGQLYNEQFF. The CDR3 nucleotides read TGTGCCAGCAGCCCGGTGCCCGGGGGGCAGTTATACAATGAGCAGTTCTTC.

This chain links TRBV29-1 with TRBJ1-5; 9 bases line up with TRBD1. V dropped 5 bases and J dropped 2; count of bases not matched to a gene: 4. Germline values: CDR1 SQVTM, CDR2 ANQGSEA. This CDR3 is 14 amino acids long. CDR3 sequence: CSVLWTGGNQPQHF. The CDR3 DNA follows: TGCAGCGTTCTCTGGACAGGGGGCAATCAGCCCCAGCATTTT.